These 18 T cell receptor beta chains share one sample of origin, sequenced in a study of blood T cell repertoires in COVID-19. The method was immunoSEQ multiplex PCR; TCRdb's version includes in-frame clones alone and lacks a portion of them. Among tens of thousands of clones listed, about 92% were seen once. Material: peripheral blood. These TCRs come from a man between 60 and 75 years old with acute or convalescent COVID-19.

The CDR3 DNA is TGTGCCAGCAGCTCTCGAGAGAGAGACAGGTTCAATCAGCCCCAGCATTTT. It is translated as CASSSRERDRFNQPQHF. The rearrangement uses TRBV5-6 and TRBJ1-5, with D perhaps TRBD1 (6 bases). Germline V lookup: CDR1 SGHDT, CDR2 YYEEEE. Trimming shortened V by 3 bases and J by 3 bases, and 19 bases separated the two germline ends. The length of the CDR3 is 17 residues.

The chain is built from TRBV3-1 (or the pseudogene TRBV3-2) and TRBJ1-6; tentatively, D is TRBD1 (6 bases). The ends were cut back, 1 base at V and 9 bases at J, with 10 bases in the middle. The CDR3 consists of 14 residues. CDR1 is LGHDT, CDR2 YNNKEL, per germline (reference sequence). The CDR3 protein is CASSQVQGRSPLHF. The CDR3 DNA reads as TGTGCCAGCAGCCAAGTACAGGGCCGTTCACCCCTCCACTTT.

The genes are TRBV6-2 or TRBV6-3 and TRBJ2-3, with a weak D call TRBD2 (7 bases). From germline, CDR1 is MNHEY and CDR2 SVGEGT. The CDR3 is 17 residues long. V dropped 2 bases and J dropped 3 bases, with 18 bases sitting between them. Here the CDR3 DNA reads TGTGCCAGCAGTTACCGCGGCCGGAGGGGGGGAACAGATACGCAGTATTTT. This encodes CASSYRGRRGGTDTQYF.

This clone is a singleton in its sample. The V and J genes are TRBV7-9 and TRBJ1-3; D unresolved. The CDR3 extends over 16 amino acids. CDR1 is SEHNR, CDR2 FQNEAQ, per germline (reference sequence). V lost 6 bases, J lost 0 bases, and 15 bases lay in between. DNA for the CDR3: TGTGCCAGCAGTCCCCGGGTAGTCGTCTCTGGAAACACCATATATTTT. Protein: CASSPRVVVSGNTIYF.

In DNA form, the CDR3 reads TGCGCCAGCAGCTTGGACTGGGCAGACTATGGCTACACCTTC. This codes for CASSLDWADYGYTF. This chain uses TRBV5-1 with TRBJ1-2, with D uncertain. CDR1 SGHRS and CDR2 YFSETQ come from the germline V gene. V was clipped by 0 bases and J by 3 bases, with 9 bases between them. This CDR3 spans 14 amino acids.

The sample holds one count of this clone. In DNA, the CDR3 is TGTGCCAGCTCATCGACAGGGCCTGGACGAGAAAAACTGTTTTTT. Protein sequence: CASSSTGPGREKLFF. V and J are TRBV18 and TRBJ1-4, with 7 nucleotides matching TRBD1. The CDR3 consists of 15 residues. Germline V lookup: CDR1 KGHSH, CDR2 LQKENI. V shed 5 bases, J shed 8 bases, and the junction held 11 bases outside the gene matches.

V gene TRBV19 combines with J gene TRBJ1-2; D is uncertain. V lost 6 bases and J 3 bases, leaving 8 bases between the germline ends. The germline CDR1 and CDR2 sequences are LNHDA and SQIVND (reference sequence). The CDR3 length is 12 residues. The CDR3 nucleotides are TGTGCCAGTAGAAGAACGGACTATGGCTACACCTTC. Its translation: CASRRTDYGYTF.

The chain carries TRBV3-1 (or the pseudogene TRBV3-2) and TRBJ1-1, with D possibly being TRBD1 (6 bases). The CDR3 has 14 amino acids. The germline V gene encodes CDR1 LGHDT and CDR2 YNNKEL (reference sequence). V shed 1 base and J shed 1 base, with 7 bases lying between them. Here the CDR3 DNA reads TGTGCCAGCAGCCAAGGGACAGCGAACACTGAAGCTTTCTTT. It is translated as CASSQGTANTEAFF.

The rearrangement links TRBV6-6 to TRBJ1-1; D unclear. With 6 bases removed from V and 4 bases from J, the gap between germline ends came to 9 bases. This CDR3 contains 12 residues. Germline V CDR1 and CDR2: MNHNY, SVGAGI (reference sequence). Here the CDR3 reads CASREVVTEAFF. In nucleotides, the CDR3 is TGTGCCAGCAGAGAGGTGGTCACTGAAGCTTTCTTT.

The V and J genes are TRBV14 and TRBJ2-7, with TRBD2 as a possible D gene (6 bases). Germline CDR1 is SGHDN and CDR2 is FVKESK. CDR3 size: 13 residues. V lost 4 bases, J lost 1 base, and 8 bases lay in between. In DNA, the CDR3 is TGTGCCAGCAGCCTTGGGACTTCCTACGAGCAGTACTTC. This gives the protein CASSLGTSYEQYF.

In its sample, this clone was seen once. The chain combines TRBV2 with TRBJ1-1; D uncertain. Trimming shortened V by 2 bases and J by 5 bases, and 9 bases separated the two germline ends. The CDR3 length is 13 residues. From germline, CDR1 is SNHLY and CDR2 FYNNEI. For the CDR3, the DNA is TGTGCCAGCAGTGAACGGGGTACGACTGAAGCTTTCTTT. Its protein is CASSERGTTEAFF.

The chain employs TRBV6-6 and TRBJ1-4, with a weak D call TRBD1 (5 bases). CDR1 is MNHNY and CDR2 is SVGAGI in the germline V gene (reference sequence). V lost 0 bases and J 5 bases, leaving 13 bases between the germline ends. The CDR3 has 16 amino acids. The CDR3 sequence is CASSYSGGRINEKLFF. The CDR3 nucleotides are TGTGCCAGCAGTTACTCGGGGGGACGGATAAATGAAAAACTGTTTTTT.

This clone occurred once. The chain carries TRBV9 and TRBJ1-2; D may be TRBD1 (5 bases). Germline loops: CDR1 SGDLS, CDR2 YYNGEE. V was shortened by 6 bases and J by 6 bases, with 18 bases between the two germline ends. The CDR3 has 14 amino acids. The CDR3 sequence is CASTVNQEGHGYTF. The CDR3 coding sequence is TGTGCCAGCACCGTTAATCAGGAGGGACATGGCTACACCTTC. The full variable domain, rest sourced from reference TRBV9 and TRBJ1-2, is DSGVTQTPKHLITATGQRVTLRCSPRSGDLSVYWYQQSLDQGLQFLIQYYNGEERAKGNILERFSAQQFPDLHSELNLSSLELGDSALYFCASTVNQEGHGYTFGSGTRLTVV.

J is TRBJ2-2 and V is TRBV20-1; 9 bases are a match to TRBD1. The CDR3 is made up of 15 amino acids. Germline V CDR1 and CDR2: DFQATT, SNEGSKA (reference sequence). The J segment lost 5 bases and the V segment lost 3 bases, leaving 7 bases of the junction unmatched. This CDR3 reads CSASSGTGRTGELFF. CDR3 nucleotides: TGCAGTGCTAGTTCCGGGACAGGGAGGACCGGGGAGCTGTTTTTT.

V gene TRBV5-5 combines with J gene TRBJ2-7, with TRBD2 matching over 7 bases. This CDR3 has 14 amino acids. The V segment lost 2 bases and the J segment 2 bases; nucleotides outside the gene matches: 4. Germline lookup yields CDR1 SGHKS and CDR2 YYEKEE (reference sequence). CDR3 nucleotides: TGTGCCAGCAGCTTTGAGGGACTAACCTACGAGCAGTACTTC. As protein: CASSFEGLTYEQYF.

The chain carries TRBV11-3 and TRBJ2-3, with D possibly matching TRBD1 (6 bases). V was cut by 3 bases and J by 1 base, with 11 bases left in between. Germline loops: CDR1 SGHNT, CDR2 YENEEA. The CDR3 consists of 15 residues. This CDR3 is CASSFRDTGTDTQYF. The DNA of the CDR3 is TGTGCCAGCAGCTTCAGGGACACCGGCACAGATACGCAGTATTTT.

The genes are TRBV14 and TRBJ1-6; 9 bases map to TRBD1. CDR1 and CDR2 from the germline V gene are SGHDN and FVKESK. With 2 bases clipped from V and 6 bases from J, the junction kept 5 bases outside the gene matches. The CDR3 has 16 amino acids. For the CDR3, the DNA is TGTGCCAGCAGCCAACGACAGGGGGTAACTAATTCACCCCTCCACTTT. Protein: CASSQRQGVTNSPLHF. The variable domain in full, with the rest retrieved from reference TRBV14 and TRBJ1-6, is EAGVTQFPSHSVIEKGQTVTLRCDPISGHDNLYWYRRVMGKEIKFLLHFVKESKQDESGMPNNRFLAERTGGTYSTLKVQPAELEDSGVYFCASSQRQGVTNSPLHFGNGTRLTVT.

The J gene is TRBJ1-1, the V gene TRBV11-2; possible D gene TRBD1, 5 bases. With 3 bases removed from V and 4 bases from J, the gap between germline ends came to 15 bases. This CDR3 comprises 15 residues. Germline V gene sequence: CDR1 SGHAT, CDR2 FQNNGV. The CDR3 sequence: CASSFGQGGGTEAFF. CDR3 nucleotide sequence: TGTGCCAGCAGCTTCGGTCAGGGCGGCGGCACTGAAGCTTTCTTT.